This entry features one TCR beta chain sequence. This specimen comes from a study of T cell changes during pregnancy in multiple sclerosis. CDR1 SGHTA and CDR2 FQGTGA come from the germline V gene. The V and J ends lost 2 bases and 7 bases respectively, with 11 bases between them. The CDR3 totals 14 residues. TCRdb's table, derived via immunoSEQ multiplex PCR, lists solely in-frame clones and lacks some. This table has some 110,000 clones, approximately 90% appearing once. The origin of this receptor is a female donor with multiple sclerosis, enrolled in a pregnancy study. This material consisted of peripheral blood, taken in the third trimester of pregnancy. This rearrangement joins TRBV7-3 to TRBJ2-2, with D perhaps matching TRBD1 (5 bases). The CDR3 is CASSLLGPNGELFF. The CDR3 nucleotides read TGTGCCAGCAGCTTATTGGGGCCGAACGGGGAGCTGTTTTTT.